This passage covers 28 T cell receptor beta chains from one sample sequenced in a study of OX40 agonist ivuxolimab in advanced cancers. TCRdb's copy holds only in-frame clones and misses some; the assay was immunoSEQ multiplex PCR. This table holds tens of thousands of clones, around 82% found once. The material sequenced was CD4+ or CD8+ T cells sorted from blood, taken in a trial of the OX40 agonist ivuxolimab. These receptors originate from an adult with an advanced solid tumor such as melanoma, head and neck, liver or kidney cancer.

The chain combines TRBV6-5 with TRBJ2-5; D call uncertain. V dropped 1 base and J dropped 5 bases, with 2 bases sitting between them. The CDR3 is made up of 11 amino acids. CDR1 is MNHEY and CDR2 is SVGAGI in the germline V gene. The CDR3 DNA sequence: TGTGCCAGCAGTTACTTTGAGACCCAGTACTTC. Encoded protein: CASSYFETQYF.

This sequence joins TRBV2 and TRBJ1-1; 9 bases fit TRBD1. Unmatched junction bases numbered 9, after V lost 6 bases and J lost 10 bases. This CDR3 is 13 amino acids long. Germline CDR1 reads SNHLY; CDR2 reads FYNNEI. The CDR3 DNA is TGTGCCAGCAGGACCGGACAGGGGTTAAGAGCTTTCTTT. This codes for CASRTGQGLRAFF.

The chain joins TRBV5-4 to TRBJ2-2, with 11 bases lining up with TRBD1. J lost 7 bases, V lost 5 bases, and 4 bases had no gene match. This CDR3 is 14 amino acids long. Looked up from germline, CDR1 is SGHNT and CDR2 is YYREEE (reference sequence). This chain's CDR3 is CASSWDRGFGELFF. The CDR3 coding sequence is TGTGCCAGCAGTTGGGACAGGGGGTTCGGGGAGCTGTTTTTT.

V is TRBV7-9 and J is TRBJ2-7; D is undetermined. CDR3 length equals 12 residues. Germline V gives CDR1 SEHNR, CDR2 FQNEAQ (reference sequence). The DNA for the CDR3 is TGTGCGGGCGAGGCGGATGCGGCTTCGAAGTACTTC. It yields the protein CAGEADAASKYF.

This clone came up a few times. The V and J genes are TRBV6-1 and TRBJ1-6; weak D call: TRBD1 (6 bases). From germline, CDR1 is MNHNS and CDR2 SASEGT. This CDR3 contains 14 residues. Trimming removed 6 bases at V and 7 bases at J, with 13 bases between. This chain's CDR3 is CASSHTGNNSPLHF. CDR3 bases: TGTGCCAGCAGCCATACAGGGAACAATTCACCCCTCCACTTT.

The rearrangement uses TRBV15 and TRBJ1-1; D is possibly TRBD1 (5 bases). The germline V and J ends were trimmed by 1 base and 3 bases, with 12 bases remaining between them. The CDR3 is 15 residues long. Germline values: CDR1 LNHNV, CDR2 YYDKDF (reference sequence). CDR3 loop: CATSRATAYYTEAFF. The CDR3 DNA follows: TGTGCCACCAGCAGAGCGACAGCTTACTACACTGAAGCTTTCTTT.

The V gene is TRBV7-9, the J gene TRBJ2-1; 8 bases agree with TRBD1. Germline values: CDR1 SEHNR, CDR2 FQNEAQ (reference sequence). The length of the CDR3 is 15 residues. V lost 5 bases to trimming and J lost 6 bases; unmatched junction nucleotides: 9. CDR3 DNA sequence: TGTGCCAGCAGCGTCTACAGGGGGGAATTCAATGAGCAGTTCTTC. Amino acids: CASSVYRGEFNEQFF.

This clone was seen a few times. The chain carries TRBV9 and TRBJ1-6; possibly TRBD1 for D (5 bases). Between the trimmed V and J ends, which lost 1 base and 9 bases, there was a span of 14 bases. Germline V gene data show CDR1 as SGDLS and CDR2 as YYNGEE. CDR3 size: 15 residues. The CDR3 loop is CASSVTNGAGSPLHF. CDR3 DNA sequence: TGTGCCAGCAGCGTAACAAATGGGGCAGGTTCACCCCTCCACTTT.

The chain links TRBV5-1 to TRBJ2-5, with 9 bases fitting TRBD2. The junction had 3 bases not matched to a gene; V was cut back by 4 bases and J by 2 bases. CDR1 and CDR2 from the germline V gene are SGHRS and YFSETQ. This CDR3 region has 14 residues. Here the CDR3 reads CASSPSGGQETQYF. DNA of the CDR3: TGCGCCAGCAGCCCAAGCGGGGGGCAAGAGACCCAGTACTTC.

The CDR3 bases are TGTGCCAGCAGCTTAGACAGGAACACTGAAGCTTTCTTT. Translated, it gives CASSLDRNTEAFF. The V and J genes are TRBV7-8 and TRBJ1-1; D gene uncertain. Germline-derived CDR1 and CDR2 are SGHVS and FQNEAQ. Trimming took off 1 base at V and 1 base at J, with 4 bases between the two ends. The length of the CDR3 is 13 residues.

The chain joins TRBV19 to TRBJ2-3; no firm D call. V lost 3 bases, J lost 4 bases, and 5 bases lay in between. CDR3 size: 12 residues. Germline loops: CDR1 LNHDA, CDR2 SQIVND (reference sequence). CDR3 coding DNA: TGTGCCAGTAGTATGAATGCAGATACGCAGTATTTT. Protein: CASSMNADTQYF. The entire variable domain, with the rest obtained from reference TRBV19 and TRBJ2-3, is as follows: DGGITQSPKYLFRKEGQNVTLSCEQNLNHDAMYWYRQDPGQGLRLIYYSQIVNDFQKGDIAEGYSVSREKKESFPLTVTSAQKNPTAFYLCASSMNADTQYFGPGTRLTVL.

This sequence joins TRBV19 and TRBJ2-7; TRBD1 matches 8 bases. V lost 5 bases to trimming and J lost 4 bases; unmatched junction nucleotides: 16. The CDR3 loop spans 17 amino acids. Per germline, CDR1 LNHDA and CDR2 SQIVND (reference sequence). CDR3 nucleotides: TGTGCCAGTAGTCATCGGACAGGGCTGCTCCATAGATACGAGCAGTACTTC. This gives the protein CASSHRTGLLHRYEQYF. Complete variable domain (other parts from reference TRBV19 and TRBJ2-7): DGGITQSPKYLFRKEGQNVTLSCEQNLNHDAMYWYRQDPGQGLRLIYYSQIVNDFQKGDIAEGYSVSREKKESFPLTVTSAQKNPTAFYLCASSHRTGLLHRYEQYFGPGTRLTVT.

The CDR3 sequence is CSVWGDTEAFF. In nucleotides, the CDR3 is TGCAGCGTTTGGGGGGACACTGAAGCTTTCTTT. This chain connects TRBV29-1 to TRBJ1-1; D perhaps matches TRBD1 (5 bases). The CDR3 consists of 11 residues. Germline V gene sequence: CDR1 SQVTM, CDR2 ANQGSEA. Trimming removed 5 bases at V and 3 bases at J, with 7 bases between.

This clone appeared a few times. This chain connects TRBV19 to TRBJ1-3, with D maybe TRBD1 (6 bases). This CDR3 spans 14 amino acids. Per germline, CDR1 LNHDA and CDR2 SQIVND (reference sequence). V lost 6 bases and J 8 bases, leaving 17 bases between the germline ends. Written as DNA, the CDR3 is TGTGCCAGTAGACTAACAGGGACCGAGCACACCATATATTTT. This encodes CASRLTGTEHTIYF.

In its sample, this clone was seen once. This sequence joins TRBV6-1 and TRBJ1-2, with TRBD1 identical over 7 bases. From germline, CDR1 is MNHNS and CDR2 SASEGT. This CDR3 is 11 amino acids long. With V trimmed by 7 bases and J by 8 bases, 4 bases remained unmatched. The CDR3 bases are TGTGCCAGCACTAGGGGGCAGGGCTACACCTTC. Translation gives CASTRGQGYTF.

This clone was counted once. This chain uses TRBV7-6 with TRBJ2-1, with 8 bases matching TRBD2. Germline CDR1 reads SGHVS; CDR2 reads FNYEAQ. This CDR3 has 15 amino acids. The V gene end was trimmed by 3 bases and the J gene end by 5 bases; junction bases not matched to a gene: 6. Here the CDR3 DNA reads TGTGCCAGCAGCTTTAAAGCGGGGGTCAACAATGAGCAGTTCTTC. As protein: CASSFKAGVNNEQFF.

The rearrangement uses TRBV5-1 and TRBJ1-1; TRBD1 agrees at 8 bases. Trimming removed 1 base from V and 0 bases from J; junction bases left unmatched: 8. Germline-derived CDR1 and CDR2 are SGHRS and YFSETQ. The CDR3 totals 17 residues. As DNA, the CDR3 is TGCGCCAGCAGCTTGTCTTCGACAGGGGCCTTGAACACTGAAGCTTTCTTT. Its protein product is CASSLSSTGALNTEAFF.

The chain uses TRBV27 and TRBJ2-3, with D hard to call. The CDR3 is made up of 17 amino acids. Trimming shortened V by 2 bases and J by 2 bases, and 17 bases separated the two germline ends. CDR1 and CDR2 (germline): MNHEY, SMNVEV (reference sequence). As DNA, the CDR3 is TGTGCCAGCAGTTTAAAGCCCCCTTTGCAACTCACAGATACGCAGTATTTT. Amino acid sequence: CASSLKPPLQLTDTQYF.

The V gene is TRBV19, the J gene TRBJ2-1; the D is unclear. The CDR3 length is 13 residues. The germline gives CDR1 LNHDA, CDR2 SQIVND (reference sequence). V was trimmed by 3 bases and J by 4 bases, leaving 7 bases between them. The CDR3: CASSMSPYNEQFF. The CDR3 coding sequence is TGTGCCAGTAGTATGTCTCCTTACAATGAGCAGTTCTTC.

The gene calls are TRBV5-4 and TRBJ1-5; TRBD1 aligns across 10 bases. V gave up 5 bases and J gave up 5 bases; unmatched junction bases: 4. The CDR3 spans 14 residues. Germline assignment: CDR1 SGHNT and CDR2 YYREEE (reference sequence). Written as DNA, the CDR3 is TGTGCCAGCAGTTTCGGACAGGGGGATCAGCCCCAGCATTTT. Translated: CASSFGQGDQPQHF. The full variable domain, its missing parts supplied by reference TRBV5-4 and TRBJ1-5, is ETGVTQSPTHLIKTRGQQVTLRCSSQSGHNTVSWYQQALGQGPQFIFQYYREEENGRGNFPPRFSGLQFPNYSSELNVNALELDDSALYLCASSFGQGDQPQHFGDGTRLSIL.

This chain connects TRBV6-1 to TRBJ1-2; D unclear. Germline V gives CDR1 MNHNS, CDR2 SASEGT. Between the trimmed V and J ends, which lost 1 base and 9 bases, there was a span of 9 bases. The CDR3 sequence is 12 residues long. The CDR3 protein is CASSEEGISYTF. The CDR3 coding sequence is TGTGCCAGCAGTGAAGAAGGAATCAGCTACACCTTC.

The V gene is TRBV4-2, the J gene TRBJ1-5; D not certain. V was clipped by 1 base and J by 0 bases, with 13 bases between them. Germline loops: CDR1 LGHNA, CDR2 YNFKEQ. The CDR3 has 17 amino acids. CDR3 nucleotides: TGTGCCAGCAGCCAAGGTGAGGGAGGGATTAGCAATCAGCCCCAGCATTTT. It encodes CASSQGEGGISNQPQHF.

The gene calls are TRBV2 and TRBJ2-1; 7 bases map to TRBD2. The ends lost 2 bases at V and 2 bases at J; junction bases unmatched: 3. CDR1 is SNHLY and CDR2 is FYNNEI in the germline V gene. The CDR3 runs to 15 residues. The CDR3 DNA is TGTGCCAGCAGTGAACAGCGGGGCGCCTACAATGAGCAGTTCTTC. The encoded protein is CASSEQRGAYNEQFF.

The V and J genes are TRBV19 and TRBJ1-2; the D is unclear. CDR3 length: 13 residues. The V and J ends lost 7 bases and 4 bases respectively, with 13 bases between them. Germline V gene lookup returns CDR1 LNHDA and CDR2 SQIVND (reference sequence). CDR3 in amino acids: CASTPSPLYGYTF. The CDR3 DNA is TGTGCCAGTACCCCTTCCCCCCTCTATGGCTACACCTTC.

This sequence joins TRBV5-1 and TRBJ2-2; D possibly matches TRBD1 or TRBD2 (6 bases each). The CDR3 runs 15 residues. Looked up from germline, CDR1 is SGHRS and CDR2 is YFSETQ. The CDR3 region is CVSRGDTVRTGELFF. In DNA form, the CDR3 reads TGCGTTTCGAGGGGGGACACGGTACGCACCGGGGAGCTGTTTTTT.

The chain employs TRBV7-2 and TRBJ1-5, with a weak D call TRBD1 (5 bases). CDR1 SGHTA and CDR2 FQGNSA come from the germline V gene. CDR3 size: 12 residues. Trimming took 5 bases from V and 5 from J, leaving 7 bases between them. The CDR3 DNA is TGTGCCAGCAGCCAGACAGATCAGCCCCAGCATTTT. Residues: CASSQTDQPQHF.

This chain links TRBV29-1 with TRBJ2-1; D possibly matches TRBD1 or TRBD2 (5 bases each). Germline V gene sequence: CDR1 SQVTM, CDR2 ANQGSEA. V lost 5 bases and J 9 bases, leaving 17 bases between the germline ends. The CDR3 length is 13 residues. The CDR3 region has the DNA TGCAGCGTTAAAGGGGATTTTGGGGGTGAGCAGTTCTTC. It specifies CSVKGDFGGEQFF.

The V gene is TRBV27, the J gene TRBJ1-6; a possible D gene is TRBD1 (5 bases). The germline gives CDR1 MNHEY, CDR2 SMNVEV (reference sequence). V was trimmed by 2 bases and J by 0 bases, leaving 5 bases between them. The CDR3 has 15 amino acids. The CDR3 DNA follows: TGTGCCAGCAGTTTAGGGGGCTCCTATAATTCACCCCTCCACTTT. Its translation: CASSLGGSYNSPLHF.